The text below deals with one TCR beta chain. Authors' processing steps: Reference gene primers were amplified, and this amplification served to estimate nucleated cell counts. Some clones are missing from TCRdb's copy, which holds only in-frame ones; the method was immunoSEQ multiplex PCR. V, J and clone size are those of that table, while D and trimming were read from the DNA. This sample carries roughly 150,000 clones, 75% to 90% of them seen once, and the ten largest clones take approximately 2.4%. The sample originates from a study of blood T cell repertoires in COVID-19. Background on the study: Material from acute and convalescent COVID-19 was sourced from the United States, Italy and Spain.

Trimming removed 5 bases from V and 11 bases from J; junction bases left unmatched: 13. This CDR3 region has 14 residues. Germline V gives CDR1 SGHTA, CDR2 FQGNSA. V is TRBV7-2 and J is TRBJ1-1, with 8 bases identical to TRBD1. The TCR comes from a woman aged 70-85 years with acute or convalescent COVID-19. The sample taken for sequencing was peripheral blood. The DNA of the CDR3 is TGTGCCAGCAGCCCAGATCGAGGACAGGGTTTGGCTTTCTTT. Its translation is CASSPDRGQGLAFF.